This T cell receptor (beta chain) was observed in a study of blood T cell repertoires in COVID-19. Germline loops: CDR1 LNHDA, CDR2 SQIVND (reference sequence). The CDR3 is 14 amino acids. V dropped 3 bases and J dropped 6 bases, with 14 bases sitting between them. The data were produced by immunoSEQ multiplex PCR, yet TCRdb's version contains in-frame clones alone and is incomplete. The sample has about 200,000 clones; approximately 90% are singletons. The receptor was isolated from a man between 35 and 55 years old with active or convalescent COVID-19. This chain connects TRBV19 to TRBJ2-5, with D possibly being TRBD1 (6 bases). Specimen: peripheral blood. The CDR3 bases are TGTGCCAGTAGTATCGACAGGCAGGCGAAGACCCAGTACTTC. It translates to CASSIDRQAKTQYF.